Given below is one TCR beta chain in context. This clonotype was seen a handful of times. What antigen it recognizes has not been identified. The junction departs from germline at one end; a sequencing error may be responsible. In the paper's terms, the time point label means: 45 days after influenza vaccine administration. CDR1 and CDR2, per the germline V gene, are SGHTA and FQGNSA. Including cysteine and phenylalanine, the CDR3 has 12 amino acids. Kept here is only the CDR3 DNA, which spans 36 bases and is read in frame from base 1. This record belongs to a study of response to subunit inactivated influenza vaccine (dated by TCRdb to 2016 to 2019). Looking at the study overall: Deep quantitative T cell receptor repertoire profiling was used in the study to track responses to a trivalent subunit inactivated influenza vaccine. General findings and caveats noted by the study authors: According to the authors, only a limited number of new T cells may be recruited by each seasonal influenza vaccination.

The library was built by means of RT-PCR. Sequencing instrument: Illumina HiSeq 2500. The public reads were reprocessed in TCRdb via fastp at Q25 and MiXCR, keeping in-frame beta chains. For every CDR3 protein sequence, its rows merge into one entry that carries the most common genes and DNA. The sample table records about 520,000 distinct CDR3 sequences; roughly 11% of these occur just once. The leading ten clones occupy about 12% of the sample. This sequence originates from a man in his fifties or sixties who received an inactivated influenza vaccine. Donor details come from another sample of the same person, matched by shared clones. The chain employs TRBV7-2 and TRBJ2-5, with 8 junctional bases fitting TRBD1. The source was PBMCs from blood, collected 40 to 50 days after vaccination. The DNA sequence is as follows: TGTGCCAGCAGCTTAAACCCTGGACAGGGTAACTTC. Translated, it gives CASSLNPGQGNF.